This T cell receptor (beta chain) derives from a study of CD8 T cells in ankylosing spondylitis. Notes on the study in general: Before this, some motif variants had been reported in reactive arthritis synovial fluid and blood. A motif of fewer than ten highly homologous TCR beta variants was seen as apparently characteristic of ankylosing spondylitis blood. Matched ankylosing spondylitis synovial fluid reportedly contained a significantly enriched population of disease-linked clones.

This clonotype has a count of ten or more. Its antigen remains unknown. Molecular-barcoded quantitative 5'-RACE produced these TCR beta libraries. TCRdb ran MiXCR on the 5' RACE reads and lists one entry per CDR3 protein. The sample contains 100,000 to 150,000 distinct CDR3 sequences, 7% of which appear only once. V lost 7 bases, J lost 7 bases, and 13 bases stayed unmatched. Germline CDR1 SGHRS, CDR2 YFSETQ. CDR3 length: 15 residues. The V call is TRBV5-1, the J call TRBJ2-1, with TRBD2 matching 8 bases. Material: blood, either unsorted or a sorted T cell fraction (not recorded which). This clonotype was sampled from a male donor with ankylosing spondylitis or in good health (not recorded which). The CDR3 DNA reads TGCGCCAGCCAACTTAGCGGGATCGCTAGGAATGAGCAGTTCTTC. Its translation is CASQLSGIARNEQFF.